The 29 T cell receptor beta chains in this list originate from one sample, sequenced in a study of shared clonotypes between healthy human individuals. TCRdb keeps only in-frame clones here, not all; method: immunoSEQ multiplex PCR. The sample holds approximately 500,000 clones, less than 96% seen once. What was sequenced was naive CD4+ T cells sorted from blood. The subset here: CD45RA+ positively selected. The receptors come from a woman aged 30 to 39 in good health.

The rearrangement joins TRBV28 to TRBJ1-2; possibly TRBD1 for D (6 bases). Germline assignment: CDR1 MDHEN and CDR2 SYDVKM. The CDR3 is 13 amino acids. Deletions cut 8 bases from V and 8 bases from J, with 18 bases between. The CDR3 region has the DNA TGTGCCAGCCGCGAGGGGGTGCAGCGCGGCTACACCTTC. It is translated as CASREGVQRGYTF.

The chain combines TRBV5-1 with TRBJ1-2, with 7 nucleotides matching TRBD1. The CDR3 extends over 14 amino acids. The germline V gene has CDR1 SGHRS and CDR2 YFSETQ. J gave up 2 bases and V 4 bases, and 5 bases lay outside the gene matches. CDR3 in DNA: TGCGCCAGCAGCGGGGGACAGCAAAACTATGGCTACACCTTC. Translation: CASSGGQQNYGYTF.

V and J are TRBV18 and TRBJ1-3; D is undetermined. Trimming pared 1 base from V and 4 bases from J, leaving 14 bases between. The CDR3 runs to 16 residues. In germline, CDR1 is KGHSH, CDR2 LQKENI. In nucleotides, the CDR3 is TGTGCCAGCTCACCACGTCTTGGACCGGACGGAAACACCATATATTTT. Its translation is CASSPRLGPDGNTIYF. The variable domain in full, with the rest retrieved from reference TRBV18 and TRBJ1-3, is NAGVMQNPRHLVRRRGQEARLRCSPMKGHSHVYWYRQLPEEGLKFMVYLQKENIIDESGMPKERFSAEFPKEGPSILRIQQVVRGDSAAYFCASSPRLGPDGNTIYFGEGSWLTVV.

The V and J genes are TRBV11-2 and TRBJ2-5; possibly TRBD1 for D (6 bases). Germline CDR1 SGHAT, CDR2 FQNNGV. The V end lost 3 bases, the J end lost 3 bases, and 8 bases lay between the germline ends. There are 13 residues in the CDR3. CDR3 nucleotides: TGTGCCAGCAGCTTCAAGGGGGAAGAGACCCAGTACTTC. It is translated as CASSFKGEETQYF.

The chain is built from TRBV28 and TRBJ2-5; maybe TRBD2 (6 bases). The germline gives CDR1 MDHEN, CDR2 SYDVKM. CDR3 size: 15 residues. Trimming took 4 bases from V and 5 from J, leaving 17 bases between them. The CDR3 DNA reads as TGTGCCAGCAGTTCCAAGTGGAGGGGCGCGGAGACCCAGTACTTC. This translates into CASSSKWRGAETQYF.

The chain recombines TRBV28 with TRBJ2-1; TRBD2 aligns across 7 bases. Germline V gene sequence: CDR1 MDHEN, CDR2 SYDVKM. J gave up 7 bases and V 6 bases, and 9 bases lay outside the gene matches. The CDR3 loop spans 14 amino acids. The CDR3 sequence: CASSQTGGGNEQFF. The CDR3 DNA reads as TGTGCCAGCAGCCAGACGGGGGGAGGGAATGAGCAGTTCTTC.

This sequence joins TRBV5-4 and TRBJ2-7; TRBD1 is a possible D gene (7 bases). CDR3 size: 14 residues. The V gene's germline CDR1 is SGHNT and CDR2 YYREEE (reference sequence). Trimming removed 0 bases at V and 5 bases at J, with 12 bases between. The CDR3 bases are TGTGCCAGCAGCTTGGCCGGAGGGGGCGACGAGCAGTACTTC. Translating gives CASSLAGGGDEQYF.

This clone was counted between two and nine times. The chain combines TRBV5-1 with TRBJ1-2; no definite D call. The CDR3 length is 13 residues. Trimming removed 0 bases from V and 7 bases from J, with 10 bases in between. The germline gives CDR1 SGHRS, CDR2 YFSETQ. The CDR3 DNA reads TGCGCCAGCAGCTTGGGGCAGGAGGGTGGCTACACCTTC. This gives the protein CASSLGQEGGYTF.

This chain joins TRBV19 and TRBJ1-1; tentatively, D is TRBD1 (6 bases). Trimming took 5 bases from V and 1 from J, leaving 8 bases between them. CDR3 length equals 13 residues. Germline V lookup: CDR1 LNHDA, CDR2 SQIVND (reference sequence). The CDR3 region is CASSQQGNTEAFF. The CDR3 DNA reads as TGTGCCAGTAGTCAACAGGGGAACACTGAAGCTTTCTTT.

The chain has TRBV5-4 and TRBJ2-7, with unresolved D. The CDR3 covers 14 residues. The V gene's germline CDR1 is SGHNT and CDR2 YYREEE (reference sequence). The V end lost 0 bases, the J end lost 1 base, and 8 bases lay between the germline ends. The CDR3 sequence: CASSLAALSYEQYF. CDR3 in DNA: TGTGCCAGCAGCTTGGCTGCCCTGTCCTACGAGCAGTACTTC.

CDR3 in amino acids: CSAGGGYEQYF. The CDR3 bases are TGCAGTGCAGGGGGCGGGTACGAGCAGTACTTC. The chain combines TRBV20-1 with TRBJ2-7; 7 positions agree with TRBD1. The CDR3 sequence is 11 residues long. V dropped 6 bases and J dropped 4; count of bases not matched to a gene: 3. Germline V CDR1 and CDR2: DFQATT, SNEGSKA (reference sequence).

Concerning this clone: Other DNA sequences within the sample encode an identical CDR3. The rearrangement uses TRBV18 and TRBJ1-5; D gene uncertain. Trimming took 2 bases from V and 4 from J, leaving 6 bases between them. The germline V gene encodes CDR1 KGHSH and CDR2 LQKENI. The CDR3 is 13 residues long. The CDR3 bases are TGTGCCAGCTCACCAACGGAGAATCAGCCCCAGCATTTT. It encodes CASSPTENQPQHF.

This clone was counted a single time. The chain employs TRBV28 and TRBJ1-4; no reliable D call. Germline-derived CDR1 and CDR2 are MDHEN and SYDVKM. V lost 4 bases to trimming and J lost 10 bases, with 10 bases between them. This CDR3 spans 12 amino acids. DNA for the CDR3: TGTGCCAGCAGTTCAGAAGGGAGAAAACTGTTTTTT. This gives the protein CASSSEGRKLFF.

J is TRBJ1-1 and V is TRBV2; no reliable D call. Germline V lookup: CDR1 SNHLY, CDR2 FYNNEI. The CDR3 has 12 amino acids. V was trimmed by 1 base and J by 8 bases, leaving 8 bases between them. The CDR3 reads CASSEEGNEAFF. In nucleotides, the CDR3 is TGTGCCAGCAGTGAAGAAGGAAACGAAGCTTTCTTT.

The CDR3 loop reads CASSYFSGPTSYEQYF. The DNA of the CDR3 is TGTGCCAGCAGTTACTTCAGCGGGCCAACGAGCTACGAGCAGTACTTC. This chain uses TRBV28 with TRBJ2-7, with D possibly being TRBD2 (6 bases). Germline lookup yields CDR1 MDHEN and CDR2 SYDVKM. This CDR3 is built from 16 residues. Trimming took off 4 bases at V and 3 bases at J, with 19 bases between the two ends.

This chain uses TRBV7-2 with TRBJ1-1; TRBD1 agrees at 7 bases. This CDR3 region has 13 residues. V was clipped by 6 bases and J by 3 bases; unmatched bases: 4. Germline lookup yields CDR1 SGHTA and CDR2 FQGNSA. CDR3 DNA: TGTGCCAGCAGTACTCAGGGGGACACTGAAGCTTTCTTT. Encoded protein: CASSTQGDTEAFF.

In nucleotides, the CDR3 is TGTGCCAGCAGTGTAAAGGGAAACACTGAAGCTTTCTTT. Protein: CASSVKGNTEAFF. This chain uses TRBV6-1 with TRBJ1-1, with D hard to call. CDR1 is MNHNS and CDR2 is SASEGT in the germline V gene. V was pared by 4 bases and J by 2 bases, with 8 bases between. This CDR3 has 13 amino acids.

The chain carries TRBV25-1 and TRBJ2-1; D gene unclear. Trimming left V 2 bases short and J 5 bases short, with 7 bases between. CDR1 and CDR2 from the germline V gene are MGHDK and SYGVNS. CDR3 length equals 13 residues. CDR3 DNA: TGTGCCAGCAGTGAAAATAATGACAATGAGCAGTTCTTC. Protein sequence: CASSENNDNEQFF.

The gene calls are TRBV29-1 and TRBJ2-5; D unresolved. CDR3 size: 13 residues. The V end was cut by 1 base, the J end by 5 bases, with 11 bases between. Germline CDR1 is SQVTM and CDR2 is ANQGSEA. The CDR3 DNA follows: TGCAGCGTTGAAGGTCAGGCTGGGGAGACCCAGTACTTC. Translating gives CSVEGQAGETQYF.

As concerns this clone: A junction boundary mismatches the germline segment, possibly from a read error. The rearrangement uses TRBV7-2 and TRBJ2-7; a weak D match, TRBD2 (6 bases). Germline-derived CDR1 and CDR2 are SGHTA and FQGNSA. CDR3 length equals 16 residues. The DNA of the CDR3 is TGTGCCGGCAGCTTGACCGGGACTCCACCAAGATACGAGCAGTACTTC. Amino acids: CAGSLTGTPPRYEQYF.

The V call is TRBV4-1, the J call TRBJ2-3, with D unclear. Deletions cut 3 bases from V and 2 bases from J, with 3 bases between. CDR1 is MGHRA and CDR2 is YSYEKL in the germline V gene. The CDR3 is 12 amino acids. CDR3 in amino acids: CASSHPTDTQYF. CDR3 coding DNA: TGCGCCAGCAGCCATCCCACAGATACGCAGTATTTT.

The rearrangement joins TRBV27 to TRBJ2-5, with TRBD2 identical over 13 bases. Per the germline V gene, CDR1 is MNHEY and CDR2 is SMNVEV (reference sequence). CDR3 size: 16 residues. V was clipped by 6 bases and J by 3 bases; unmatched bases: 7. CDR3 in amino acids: CASSHLLAGGEETQYF. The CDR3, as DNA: TGTGCCAGCAGCCACTTACTAGCGGGAGGGGAAGAGACCCAGTACTTC.

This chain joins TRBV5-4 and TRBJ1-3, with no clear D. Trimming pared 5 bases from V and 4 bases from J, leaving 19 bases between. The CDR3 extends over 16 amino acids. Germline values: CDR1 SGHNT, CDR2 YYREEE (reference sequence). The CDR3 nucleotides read TGTGCCAGCAGTCCTACACGCCGGGGAAGCGGAAACACCATATATTTT. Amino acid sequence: CASSPTRRGSGNTIYF.

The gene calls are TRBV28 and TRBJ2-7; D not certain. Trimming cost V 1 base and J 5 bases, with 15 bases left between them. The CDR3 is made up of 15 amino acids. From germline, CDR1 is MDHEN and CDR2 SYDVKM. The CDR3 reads CASSLLGRQRNEQYF. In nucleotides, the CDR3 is TGTGCCAGCAGTTTATTGGGCAGGCAACGAAACGAGCAGTACTTC.

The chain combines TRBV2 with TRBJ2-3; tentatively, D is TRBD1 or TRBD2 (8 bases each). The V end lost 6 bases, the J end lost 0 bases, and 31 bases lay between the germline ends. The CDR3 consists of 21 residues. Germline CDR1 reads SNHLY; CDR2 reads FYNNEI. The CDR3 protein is CASRAGGRSGRPYLSTDTQYF. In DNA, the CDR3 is TGTGCCAGCAGGGCAGGGGGCCGGAGCGGGAGACCTTACCTTAGCACAGATACGCAGTATTTT.

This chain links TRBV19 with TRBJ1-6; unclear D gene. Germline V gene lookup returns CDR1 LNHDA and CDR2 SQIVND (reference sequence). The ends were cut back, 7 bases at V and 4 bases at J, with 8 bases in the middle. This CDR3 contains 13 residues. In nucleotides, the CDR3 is TGTGCCAGTAAGAAGGGATATAATTCACCCCTCCACTTT. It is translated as CASKKGYNSPLHF.

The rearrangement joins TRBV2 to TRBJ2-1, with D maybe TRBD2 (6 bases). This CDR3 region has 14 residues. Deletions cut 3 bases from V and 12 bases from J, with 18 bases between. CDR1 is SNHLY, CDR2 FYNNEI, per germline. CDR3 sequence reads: CASSEGWTPGGQFF. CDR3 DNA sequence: TGTGCCAGCAGTGAGGGGTGGACTCCCGGGGGGCAGTTCTTC.

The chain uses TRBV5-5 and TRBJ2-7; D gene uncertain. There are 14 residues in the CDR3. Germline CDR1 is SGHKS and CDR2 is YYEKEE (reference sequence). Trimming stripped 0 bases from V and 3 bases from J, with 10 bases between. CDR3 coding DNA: TGTGCCAGCAGCTTGGGACTCCTCCACTACGAGCAGTACTTC. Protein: CASSLGLLHYEQYF. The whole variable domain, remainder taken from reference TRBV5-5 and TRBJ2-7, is DAGVTQSPTHLIKTRGQQVTLRCSPISGHKSVSWYQQVLGQGPQFIFQYYEKEERGRGNFPDRFSARQFPNYSSELNVNALLLGDSALYLCASSLGLLHYEQYFGPGTRLTVT.

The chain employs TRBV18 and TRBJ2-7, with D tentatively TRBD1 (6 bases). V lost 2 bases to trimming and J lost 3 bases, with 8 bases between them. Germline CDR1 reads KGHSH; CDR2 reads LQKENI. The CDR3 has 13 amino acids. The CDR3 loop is CASSPGDIYEQYF. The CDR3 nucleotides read TGTGCCAGCTCACCAGGGGACATCTACGAGCAGTACTTC.